One T cell receptor (beta chain) is described in this entry. Antigen specificity is unknown. The germline V gene has CDR1 KGHSH and CDR2 LQKENI. The V segment lost 6 bases and the J segment 10 bases; nucleotides outside the gene matches: 12. This CDR3 comprises 14 residues. This entry comes from a study of blood T cells in healthy people across ages. The study, taken as a whole, reports: Significant beta diversity loss was already apparent by age 40, declining roughly linearly.

PCR was performed a second time for about 7 to 12 cycles using a sample-barcoded 5' primer and a J-beta primer mix. TCRdb ran MiXCR on the 5' RACE reads and lists one entry per CDR3 protein. The data hold some 1.5 million distinct CDR3 sequences, with roughly 27% observed a single time. Material for sequencing was blood. The sequence derives from a woman aged 25 to 39 in good health. This sequence joins TRBV18 and TRBJ2-1, with TRBD1 identical over 7 bases. The CDR3 is CASSPRQGTYEQFF. CDR3 sequence (DNA): TGTGCCAGCTCCCCCAGACAGGGTACGTACGAGCAGTTCTTC.